This TCR beta chain was obtained from a study of blood T cell repertoires in COVID-19. Looking at the study overall: COVID-19 samples from acute and convalescent phases originated in the United States, Italy and Spain. T cells, B-cell-depleted T cells, or PBMCs provided the cDNA or gDNA that served as material.

In the original processing: By means of reference gene primer amplification, nucleated cell counts were estimated. Assay used: immunoSEQ multiplex PCR; TCRdb lists only in-frame clones, some missing. From that table come the V and J calls and clone size; the DNA was used to work out D and trimming. The repertoire holds around 300,000 clones, with over 80% as singletons. CDR3 length: 14 amino acids. Germline V gene data show CDR1 as SNHLY and CDR2 as FYNNEI. The ends lost 2 bases at V and 10 bases at J; junction bases unmatched: 10. This TCR came from a woman aged 40 to 50 with acute or convalescent COVID-19. The chain combines TRBV2 with TRBJ1-1; 7 nucleotides align to TRBD1. Source material: peripheral blood. As DNA, the CDR3 is TGTGCCAGCAGTGAACCCGAAGGGGGCCAGGTAGCTTTCTTT. Encoded protein: CASSEPEGGQVAFF.